The clone carrying this T cell receptor (beta chain) was counted between two and nine times. Antigen: not known. Profiled with immunoSEQ multiplex PCR; TCRdb holds only in-frame clones, not every one. The table records about 240,000 clones, approximately 83% of them present only once. This record comes from a study of cytomegalovirus exposure and HLA in healthy donors. V was clipped by 1 base and J by 6 bases, with 16 bases between them. The length of the CDR3 is 16 residues. The V gene's germline CDR1 is MGHRA and CDR2 YSYEKL. General study results and limits: It was found in a later analysis that first-cohort TCR clusters tended to co-occur in the 120 validation repertoires. The study designated about 160 TCR beta chains cytomegalovirus-associated. Accounts indicate the classifier identified cytomegalovirus status with strong specificity and sensitivity.

This chain uses TRBV4-1 with TRBJ1-5; D possibly corresponds to TRBD1 (5 bases). The clonotype comes from a woman aged 30 to 39 in good health and CMV-seropositive. What was sequenced was PBMCs. The CDR3 loop reads CASSQVLVRGPQPQHF. CDR3 DNA: TGCGCCAGCAGCCAAGTATTGGTAAGGGGCCCTCAGCCCCAGCATTTT.